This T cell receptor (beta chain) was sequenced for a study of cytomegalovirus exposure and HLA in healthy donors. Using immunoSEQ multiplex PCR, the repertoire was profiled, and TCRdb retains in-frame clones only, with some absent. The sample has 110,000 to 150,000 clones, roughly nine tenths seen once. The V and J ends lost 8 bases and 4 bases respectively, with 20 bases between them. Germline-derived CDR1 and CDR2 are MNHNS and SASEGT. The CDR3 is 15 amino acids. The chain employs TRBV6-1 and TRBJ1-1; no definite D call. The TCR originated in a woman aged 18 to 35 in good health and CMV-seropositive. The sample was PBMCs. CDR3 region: CASCGPRWVGTEAFF. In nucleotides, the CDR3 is TGTGCCAGCTGTGGCCCCAGGTGGGTTGGCACTGAAGCTTTCTTT.